This T cell receptor beta chain was identified during a study of blood T cell repertoires in COVID-19. Across the study: The United States, Italy and Spain supplied acute and convalescent COVID-19 samples. From T cells, B-cell-depleted T cells, or PBMCs came the material, which was cDNA or gDNA.

The CDR3 length is 13 residues. The V end was cut by 3 bases, the J end by 10 bases, with 13 bases between. In the original processing: Quantification of nucleated cells was approximated via reference gene primer amplification. Clones were read by immunoSEQ multiplex PCR, and TCRdb kept only the in-frame ones, dropping some. The DNA was the basis for D and trimming; V, J and clone size are from that table. The table shows about 210,000 clones, with around 90% occurring only once. The TCR comes from a man aged 25 to 45 with acute or convalescent COVID-19. The sample comprised peripheral blood. This sequence joins TRBV12-3 or TRBV12-4 and TRBJ2-1; D remains ambiguous. CDR3 DNA sequence: TGTGCCAGCAGTTTCAGTGTCGCCGTGGAGCAGTTCTTC. Translating it yields CASSFSVAVEQFF.